The present TCR beta chain was sequenced within a study of cytomegalovirus exposure and HLA in healthy donors. Amplification used 60 Vbeta primers and 13 Jbeta primers. Clones were read by immunoSEQ multiplex PCR, and TCRdb kept only the in-frame ones, dropping some. The sample lists around 180,000 clones, roughly 70% occurring once. In the case of this clone: The antigen is undetermined.

Whole-study findings and limits: Analysis was performed later, and it showed HLA-associated TCR beta chains to be more clonally expanded than equally common others. A later analysis linked a missense DCLRE1C variant to TCR beta V- and J-gene trimming.

The CDR3 has 14 residues. Between the trimmed V and J ends, which lost 1 base and 1 base, there was a span of 7 bases. CDR1 SNHLY and CDR2 FYNNEI come from the germline V gene. The TCR was taken from a girl aged 10 to 17 in good health and CMV-seronegative. The chain is built from TRBV2 and TRBJ1-1, with D unclear. The specimen sequenced was PBMCs. The CDR3 sequence is CASSEGGSNTEAFF. The CDR3 DNA sequence: TGTGCCAGCAGTGAAGGTGGCTCGAACACTGAAGCTTTCTTT.